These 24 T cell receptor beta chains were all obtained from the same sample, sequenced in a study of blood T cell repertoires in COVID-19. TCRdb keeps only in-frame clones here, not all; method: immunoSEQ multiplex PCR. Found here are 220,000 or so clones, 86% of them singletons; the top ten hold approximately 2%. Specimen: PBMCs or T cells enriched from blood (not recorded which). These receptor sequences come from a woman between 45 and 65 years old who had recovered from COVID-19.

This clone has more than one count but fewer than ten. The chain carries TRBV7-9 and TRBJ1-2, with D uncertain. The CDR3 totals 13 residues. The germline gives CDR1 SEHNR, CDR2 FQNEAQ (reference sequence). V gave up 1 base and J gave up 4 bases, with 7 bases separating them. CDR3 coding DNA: TGTGCCAGCAGCTTAGGAGGCCGCTATGGCTACACCTTC. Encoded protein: CASSLGGRYGYTF.

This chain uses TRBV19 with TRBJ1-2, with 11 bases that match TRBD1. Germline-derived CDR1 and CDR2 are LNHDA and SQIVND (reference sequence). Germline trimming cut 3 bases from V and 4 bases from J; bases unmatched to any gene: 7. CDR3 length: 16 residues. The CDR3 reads CASSIRTGGMSYGYTF. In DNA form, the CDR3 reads TGTGCCAGTAGTATTCGGACAGGGGGCATGAGCTATGGCTACACCTTC.

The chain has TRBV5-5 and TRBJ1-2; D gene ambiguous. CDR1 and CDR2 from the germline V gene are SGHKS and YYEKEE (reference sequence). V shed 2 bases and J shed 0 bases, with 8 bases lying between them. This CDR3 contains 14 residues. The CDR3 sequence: CASSFYPANYGYTF. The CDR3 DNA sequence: TGTGCCAGCAGCTTCTACCCCGCTAACTATGGCTACACCTTC.

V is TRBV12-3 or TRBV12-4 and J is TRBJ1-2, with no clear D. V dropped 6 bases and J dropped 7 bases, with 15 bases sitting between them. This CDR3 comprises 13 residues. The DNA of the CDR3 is TGTGCCAGCAGCCCCTTCGGGGTCTCTGGCTACACCTTC. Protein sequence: CASSPFGVSGYTF.

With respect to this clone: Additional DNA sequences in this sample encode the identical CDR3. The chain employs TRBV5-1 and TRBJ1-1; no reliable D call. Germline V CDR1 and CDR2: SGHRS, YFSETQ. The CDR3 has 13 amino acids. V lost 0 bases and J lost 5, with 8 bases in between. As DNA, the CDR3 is TGCGCCAGCAGCTTGGGGGGAGGGACTGAAGCTTTCTTT. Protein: CASSLGGGTEAFF.

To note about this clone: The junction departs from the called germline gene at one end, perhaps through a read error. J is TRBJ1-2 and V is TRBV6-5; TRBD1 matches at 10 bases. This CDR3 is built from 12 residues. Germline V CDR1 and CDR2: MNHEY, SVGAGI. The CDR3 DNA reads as TGTGCCAGCGGGACAGGGGTCCTGGCCATCCACTTC. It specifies CASGTGVLAIHF.

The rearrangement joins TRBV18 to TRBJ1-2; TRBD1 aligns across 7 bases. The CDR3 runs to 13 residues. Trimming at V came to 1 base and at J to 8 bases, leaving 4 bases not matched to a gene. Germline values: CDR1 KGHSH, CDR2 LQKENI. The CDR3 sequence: CASSPQGQDGYTF. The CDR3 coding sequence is TGTGCCAGCTCACCACAAGGACAGGACGGCTACACCTTC.

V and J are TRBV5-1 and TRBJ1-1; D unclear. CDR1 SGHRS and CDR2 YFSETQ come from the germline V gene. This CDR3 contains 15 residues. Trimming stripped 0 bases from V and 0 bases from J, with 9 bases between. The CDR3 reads CASSLDTPLNTEAFF. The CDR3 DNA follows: TGCGCCAGCAGCTTGGATACACCACTGAACACTGAAGCTTTCTTT.

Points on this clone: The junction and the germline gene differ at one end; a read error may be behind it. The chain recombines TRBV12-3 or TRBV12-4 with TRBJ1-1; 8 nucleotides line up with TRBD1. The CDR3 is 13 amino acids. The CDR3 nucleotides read TGTGCCAGCAGTTTGTATACAGGGGGTCTCCCTCAATTT. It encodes CASSLYTGGLPQF.

The CDR3 reads CASKTGVTYEQYF. CDR3 bases: TGTGCCAGCAAGACAGGGGTTACCTACGAGCAGTACTTC. The rearrangement uses TRBV6-5 and TRBJ2-7, with TRBD1 matching over 8 bases. There are 13 residues in the CDR3. V lost 7 bases to trimming and J lost 2 bases; unmatched junction nucleotides: 4. Germline CDR1 is MNHEY and CDR2 is SVGAGI.

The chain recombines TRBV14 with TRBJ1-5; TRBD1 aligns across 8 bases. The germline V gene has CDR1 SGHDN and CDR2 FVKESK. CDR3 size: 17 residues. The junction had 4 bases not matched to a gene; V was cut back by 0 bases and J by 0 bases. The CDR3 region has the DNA TGTGCCAGCAGCCAAGATGGACAGGGAGGTAGCAATCAGCCCCAGCATTTT. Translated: CASSQDGQGGSNQPQHF.

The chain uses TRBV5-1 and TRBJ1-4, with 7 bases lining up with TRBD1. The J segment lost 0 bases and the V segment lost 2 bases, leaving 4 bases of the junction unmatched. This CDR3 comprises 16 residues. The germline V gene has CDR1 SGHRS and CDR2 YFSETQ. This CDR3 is CASSLEGQATNEKLFF. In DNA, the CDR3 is TGCGCCAGCAGCTTAGAAGGACAGGCAACTAATGAAAAACTGTTTTTT.

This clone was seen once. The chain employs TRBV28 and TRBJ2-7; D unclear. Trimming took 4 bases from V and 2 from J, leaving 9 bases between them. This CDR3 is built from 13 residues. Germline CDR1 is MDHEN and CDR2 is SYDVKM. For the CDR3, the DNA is TGTGCCAGCAGTTCCTCTCGCGCCTACGAGCAGTACTTC. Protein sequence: CASSSSRAYEQYF.

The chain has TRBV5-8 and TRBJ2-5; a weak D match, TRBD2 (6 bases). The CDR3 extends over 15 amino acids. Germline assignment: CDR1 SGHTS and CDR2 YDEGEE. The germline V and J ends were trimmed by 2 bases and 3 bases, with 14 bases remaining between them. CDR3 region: CASSLFLTREETQYF. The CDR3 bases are TGTGCCAGCAGCTTATTTCTGACTAGGGAAGAGACCCAGTACTTC.

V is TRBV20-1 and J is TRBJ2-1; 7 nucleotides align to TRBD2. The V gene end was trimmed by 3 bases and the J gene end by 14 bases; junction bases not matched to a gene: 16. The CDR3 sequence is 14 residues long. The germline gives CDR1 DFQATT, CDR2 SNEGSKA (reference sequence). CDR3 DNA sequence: TGCAGTGCTAGTCGGCCGGGGGGAGGGCGATTGGAGTTCTTC. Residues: CSASRPGGGRLEFF.

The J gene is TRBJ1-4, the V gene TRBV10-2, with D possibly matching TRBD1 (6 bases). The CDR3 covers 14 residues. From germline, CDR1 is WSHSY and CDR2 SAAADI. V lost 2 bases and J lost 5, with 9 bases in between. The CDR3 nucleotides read TGCGCCAGCAGTGAGACAGGGAAAAATGAAAAACTGTTTTTT. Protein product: CASSETGKNEKLFF.

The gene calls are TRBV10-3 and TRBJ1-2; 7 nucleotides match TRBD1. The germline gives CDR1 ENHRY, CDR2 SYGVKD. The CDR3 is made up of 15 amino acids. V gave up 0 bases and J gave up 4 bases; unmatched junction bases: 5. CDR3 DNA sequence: TGTGCCATCAGTGAGTCAAGGGGGCAGAGCTATGGCTACACCTTC. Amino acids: CAISESRGQSYGYTF.

CDR3 amino acids: CASSHDLGTGETQYF. The CDR3 coding sequence is TGTGCCAGCAGCCATGACCTAGGGACAGGGGAGACCCAGTACTTC. The chain combines TRBV3-1 (or the pseudogene TRBV3-2) with TRBJ2-5; 9 bases are a match to TRBD1. Looked up from germline, CDR1 is LGHDT and CDR2 is YNNKEL (reference sequence). The J segment lost 5 bases and the V segment lost 3 bases, leaving 7 bases of the junction unmatched. The CDR3 has 15 amino acids.

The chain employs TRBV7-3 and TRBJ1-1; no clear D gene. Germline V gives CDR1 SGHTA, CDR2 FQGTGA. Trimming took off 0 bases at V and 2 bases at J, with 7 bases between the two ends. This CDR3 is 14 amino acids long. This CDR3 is CASSLTGSNTEAFF. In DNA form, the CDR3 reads TGTGCCAGCAGCTTAACCGGGAGTAACACTGAAGCTTTCTTT.

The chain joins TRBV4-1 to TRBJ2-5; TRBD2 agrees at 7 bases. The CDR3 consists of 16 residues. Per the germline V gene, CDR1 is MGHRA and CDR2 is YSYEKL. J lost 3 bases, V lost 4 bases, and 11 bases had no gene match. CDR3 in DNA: TGCGCCAGCAGCCCACTGATGGGGGGGAAGGAAGAGACCCAGTACTTC. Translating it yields CASSPLMGGKEETQYF.

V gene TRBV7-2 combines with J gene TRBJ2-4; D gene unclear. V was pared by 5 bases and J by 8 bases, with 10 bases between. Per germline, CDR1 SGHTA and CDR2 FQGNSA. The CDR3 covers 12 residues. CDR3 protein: CASSNANDIQYF. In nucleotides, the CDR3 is TGTGCCAGCAGCAACGCGAACGACATTCAGTACTTC.

CDR3 protein: CSVLRGPRSTEAFF. As DNA, the CDR3 is TGCAGCGTTCTCAGAGGGCCTCGGAGCACTGAAGCTTTCTTT. V gene TRBV29-1 combines with J gene TRBJ1-1, with unresolved D. Trimming removed 5 bases at V and 4 bases at J, with 17 bases between. The CDR3 covers 14 residues. Germline CDR1 and CDR2: SQVTM and ANQGSEA.

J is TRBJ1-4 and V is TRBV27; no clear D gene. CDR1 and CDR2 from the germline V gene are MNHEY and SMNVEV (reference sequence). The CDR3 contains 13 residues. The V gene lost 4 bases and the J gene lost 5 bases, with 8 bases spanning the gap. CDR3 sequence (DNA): TGTGCCAGCAGTTCATGGCAGAATGAAAAACTGTTTTTT. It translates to CASSSWQNEKLFF.

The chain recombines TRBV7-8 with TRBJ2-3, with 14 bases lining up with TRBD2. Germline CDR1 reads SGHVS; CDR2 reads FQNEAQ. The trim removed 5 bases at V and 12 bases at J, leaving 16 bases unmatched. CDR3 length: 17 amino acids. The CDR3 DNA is TGTGCCAGCAGCATTCAGCCGGGACTAGCGGGAGTGACGGCTCAGTATTTT. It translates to CASSIQPGLAGVTAQYF.